This TCR beta chain was captured by sequencing in a study of cytomegalovirus exposure and HLA in healthy donors. Study as a whole: T cells numbering around 190 million yielded approximately 100 million unique TCR beta sequences in an earlier analysis. Overall study results and limits: The authors considered a cluster of highly shared sequence variants likely to be a sequencing artifact. At a 0.05 false discovery rate, a later analysis found around 17,000 TCR beta sequences to be associated with HLA alleles.

Germline CDR1 reads SGHNT; CDR2 reads YENEEA. The CDR3 contains 14 residues. The ends were cut back, 1 base at V and 5 bases at J, with 10 bases in the middle. In nominal health when sampled, donors likely had unrecorded immune exposures nonetheless. As to this clone: The antigen is undetermined.

PCR used 60 Vbeta primers and 13 Jbeta primers. Sequencing was performed with immunoSEQ multiplex PCR; in TCRdb, only in-frame clones are kept and a portion is missing. The sample includes under 200,000 clones. The chain couples TRBV11-3 to TRBJ2-3; D is uncertain. This receptor was identified in a young woman in good health and CMV-seropositive. The sequencing input was PBMCs. The CDR3 spells CASSLVTNGDTQYF. DNA for the CDR3: TGTGCCAGCAGCTTAGTGACAAACGGAGATACGCAGTATTTT.